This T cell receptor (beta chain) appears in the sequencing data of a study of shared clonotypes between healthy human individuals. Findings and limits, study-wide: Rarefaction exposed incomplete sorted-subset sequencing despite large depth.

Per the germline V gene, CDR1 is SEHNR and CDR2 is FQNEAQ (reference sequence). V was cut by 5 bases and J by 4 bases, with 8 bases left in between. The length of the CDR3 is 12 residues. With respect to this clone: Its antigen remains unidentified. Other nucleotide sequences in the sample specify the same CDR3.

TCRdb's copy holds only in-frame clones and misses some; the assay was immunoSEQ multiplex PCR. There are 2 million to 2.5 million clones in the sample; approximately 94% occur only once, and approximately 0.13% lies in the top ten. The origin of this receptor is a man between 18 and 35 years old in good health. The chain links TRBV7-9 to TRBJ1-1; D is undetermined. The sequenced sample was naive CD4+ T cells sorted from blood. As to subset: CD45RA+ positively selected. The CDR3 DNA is TGTGCCAGCAGCCTAGGGTCCACTGAAGCTTTCTTT. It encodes CASSLGSTEAFF.